Following are 9 T cell receptor beta chains from one sample sequenced in a study of CD8 T cells in ankylosing spondylitis. TCRdb reanalysed the 5' RACE reads using MiXCR and keeps one entry per CDR3 protein. The repertoire holds some 63,000 distinct CDR3 sequences, with over 5% as singletons. Sequencing input: synovial fluid, either unsorted or a sorted T cell fraction (not recorded which). These TCRs come from a male donor with ankylosing spondylitis.

The rearrangement joins TRBV29-1 to TRBJ2-5; 7 positions match TRBD2. With 8 bases clipped from V and 0 bases from J, the junction kept 12 bases outside the gene matches. From germline, CDR1 is SQVTM and CDR2 ANQGSEA. This CDR3 is 15 amino acids long. The CDR3 bases are TGCAGCTCAAACGGGGGAGGGATGTACCAAGAGACCCAGTACTTC. Translation gives CSSNGGGMYQETQYF. The full variable domain, rest sourced from reference TRBV29-1 and TRBJ2-5, is SAVISQKPSRDICQRGTSLTIQCQVDSQVTMMFWYRQQPGQSLTLIATANQGSEATYESGFVIDKFPISRPNLTFSTLTVSNMSPEDSSIYLCSSNGGGMYQETQYFGPGTRLLVL.

This clonotype was counted between two and nine times. This chain uses TRBV4-2 with TRBJ2-1; a weak D match, TRBD1 (6 bases). Trimming removed 2 bases from V and 10 bases from J, with 18 bases in between. Germline V lookup: CDR1 LGHNA, CDR2 YNFKEQ. The CDR3 contains 15 residues. The CDR3 DNA follows: TGTGCCAGCAGCCAATCAGGGGCCTATCAGCGGGAGCAGTTCTTC. Translation gives CASSQSGAYQREQFF.

The chain carries TRBV11-2 and TRBJ2-1; 8 nucleotides line up with TRBD2. This CDR3 is built from 14 residues. Germline CDR1 is SGHAT and CDR2 is FQNNGV. V trimming: 6 bases; J trimming: 5 bases; junction bases outside the gene matches: 6. The CDR3 DNA follows: TGTGCCAGCAGAGAAGCGGGGGAGCACAATGAGCAGTTCTTC. Translated: CASREAGEHNEQFF.

This clonotype occurred a few times. The V call is TRBV7-8, the J call TRBJ2-1; D not resolved. Per the germline V gene, CDR1 is SGHVS and CDR2 is FQNEAQ. This CDR3 has 14 amino acids. Trimming took 0 bases from V and 10 from J, leaving 13 bases between them. The CDR3 here is CASSLASAGREQFF. The CDR3 DNA sequence: TGTGCCAGCAGCTTAGCGTCTGCCGGACGGGAGCAGTTCTTC.

In this sample, this clonotype turned up many times. The chain is built from TRBV20-1 and TRBJ2-3; 8 nucleotides align to TRBD2. J was trimmed by 6 bases and V by 0 bases; bases with no gene match: 11. Per the germline V gene, CDR1 is DFQATT and CDR2 is SNEGSKA (reference sequence). CDR3 length: 16 residues. The CDR3 DNA is TGCAGTGCTAGAGATGATTCCAGCGGGAGTCGGGATACGCAGTATTTT. This sequence encodes CSARDDSSGSRDTQYF.

This chain uses TRBV20-1 with TRBJ2-7; D is unresolved. The CDR3 has 10 amino acids. Per germline, CDR1 DFQATT and CDR2 SNEGSKA (reference sequence). Trimming took 6 bases from V and 3 from J, leaving 6 bases between them. CDR3 sequence: CSAASYEQYF. CDR3 nucleotides: TGCAGTGCGGCGAGCTACGAGCAGTACTTC.

The rearrangement joins TRBV20-1 to TRBJ1-3; D is perhaps TRBD1 (5 bases). The CDR3 contains 14 residues. CDR1 DFQATT and CDR2 SNEGSKA come from the germline V gene (reference sequence). Trimming shortened V by 0 bases and J by 3 bases, and 9 bases separated the two germline ends. CDR3 residues: CSARDEGRGNTIYF. The CDR3 nucleotides are TGCAGTGCTAGAGATGAGGGACGTGGAAACACCATATATTTT.

The chain uses TRBV3-1 and TRBJ2-6, with no clear D. This CDR3 spans 17 amino acids. Germline CDR1 reads LGHDT; CDR2 reads YNNKEL (reference sequence). The V gene lost 0 bases and the J gene lost 0 bases, with 9 bases spanning the gap. The CDR3 reads CASSQDSSHSGANVLTF. The CDR3 bases are TGTGCCAGCAGCCAAGATTCAAGCCACTCTGGGGCCAACGTCCTGACTTTC.

This clonotype was seen repeatedly, ten times or more. V usage is TRBV5-1 and J usage is TRBJ2-1; 10 bases match TRBD2. The CDR3 consists of 15 residues. The junction had 6 bases not matched to a gene; V was cut back by 1 base and J by 8 bases. From germline, CDR1 is SGHRS and CDR2 YFSETQ. This chain's CDR3 is CASSLMASGSDEQFF. The CDR3 coding sequence is TGCGCCAGCAGCTTGATGGCTAGCGGGAGTGATGAGCAGTTCTTC. Based on the CDR3 plus reference TRBV5-1 and TRBJ2-1, the full variable domain is KAGVTQTPRYLIKTRGQQVTLSCSPISGHRSVSWYQQTPGQGLQFLFEYFSETQRNKGNFPGRFSGRQFSNSRSEMNVSTLELGDSALYLCASSLMASGSDEQFFGPGTRLTVL.